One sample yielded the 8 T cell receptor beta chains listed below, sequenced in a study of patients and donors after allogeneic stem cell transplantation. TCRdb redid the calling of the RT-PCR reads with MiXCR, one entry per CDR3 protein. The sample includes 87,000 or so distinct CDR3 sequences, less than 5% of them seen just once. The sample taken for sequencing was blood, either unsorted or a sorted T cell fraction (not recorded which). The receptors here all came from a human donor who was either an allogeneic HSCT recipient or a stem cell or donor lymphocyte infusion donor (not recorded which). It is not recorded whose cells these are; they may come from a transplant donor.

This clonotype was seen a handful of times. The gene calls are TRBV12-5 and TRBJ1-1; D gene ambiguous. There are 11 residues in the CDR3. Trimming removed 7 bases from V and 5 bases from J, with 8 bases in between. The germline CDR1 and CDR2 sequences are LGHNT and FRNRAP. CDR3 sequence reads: CASAERTEAFF. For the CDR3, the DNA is TGTGCTAGTGCGGAGAGGACTGAAGCTTTCTTT.

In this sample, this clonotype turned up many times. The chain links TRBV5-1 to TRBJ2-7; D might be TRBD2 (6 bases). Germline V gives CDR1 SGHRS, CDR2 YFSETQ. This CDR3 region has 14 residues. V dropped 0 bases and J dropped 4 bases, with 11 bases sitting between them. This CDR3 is CASSLGRDLYEQYF. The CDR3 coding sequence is TGCGCCAGCAGCTTGGGGCGGGATTTGTACGAGCAGTACTTC.

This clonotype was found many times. The CDR3 coding sequence is TGCAGTGCTAGAGATACGGCTCCTAATGAGCAGTTCTTC. Residues: CSARDTAPNEQFF. J is TRBJ2-1 and V is TRBV20-1; D is ambiguous. There are 13 residues in the CDR3. V gave up 0 bases and J gave up 7 bases, with 10 bases separating them. CDR1 is DFQATT, CDR2 SNEGSKA, per germline (reference sequence).

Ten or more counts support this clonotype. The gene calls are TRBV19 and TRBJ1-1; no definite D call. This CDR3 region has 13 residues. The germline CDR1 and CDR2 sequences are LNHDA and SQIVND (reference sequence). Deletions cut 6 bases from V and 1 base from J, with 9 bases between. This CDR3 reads CASRYYRNTEAFF. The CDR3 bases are TGTGCCAGTAGATATTACAGGAACACTGAAGCTTTCTTT.

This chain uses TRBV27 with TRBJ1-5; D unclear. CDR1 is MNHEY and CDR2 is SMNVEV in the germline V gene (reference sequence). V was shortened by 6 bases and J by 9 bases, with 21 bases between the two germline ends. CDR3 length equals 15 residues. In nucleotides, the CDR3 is TGTGCCAGCAGCCTGGGCGGTTCCCAGAAGGGGCCCCAGCATTTT. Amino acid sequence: CASSLGGSQKGPQHF.

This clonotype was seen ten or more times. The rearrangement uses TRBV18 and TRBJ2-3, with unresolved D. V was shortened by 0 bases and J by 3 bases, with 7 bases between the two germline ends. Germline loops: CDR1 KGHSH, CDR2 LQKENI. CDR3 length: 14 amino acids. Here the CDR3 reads CASSPPSETDTQYF. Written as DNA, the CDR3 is TGTGCCAGCTCACCACCAAGCGAGACAGATACGCAGTATTTT.

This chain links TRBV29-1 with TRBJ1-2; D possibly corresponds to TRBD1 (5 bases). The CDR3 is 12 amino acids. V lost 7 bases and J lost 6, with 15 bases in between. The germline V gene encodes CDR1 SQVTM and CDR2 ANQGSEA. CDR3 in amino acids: CSAPGGSDGYTF. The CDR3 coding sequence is TGCAGCGCTCCCGGGGGATCGGATGGCTACACCTTC.

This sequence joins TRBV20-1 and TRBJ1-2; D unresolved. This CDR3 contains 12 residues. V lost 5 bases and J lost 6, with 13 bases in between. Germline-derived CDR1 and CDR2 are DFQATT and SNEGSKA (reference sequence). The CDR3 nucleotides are TGCAGTGCTGGTCCCCCGGAAGATGGCTACACCTTC. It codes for CSAGPPEDGYTF.